This entry concerns a single T cell receptor (beta chain). The primer mix had 60 Vbeta and 13 Jbeta primers. Generated by immunoSEQ multiplex PCR, the TCRdb table keeps only in-frame clones and is missing some. This table holds 140,000 or so clones, more than 60% found once. In germline, CDR1 is SGHTS, CDR2 YDEGEE. With 1 base clipped from V and 7 bases from J, the junction kept 17 bases outside the gene matches. The CDR3 consists of 19 residues. This sample was included in a study of cytomegalovirus exposure and HLA in healthy donors. This sequence joins TRBV5-8 and TRBJ2-7, with 13 bases aligning to TRBD2. The specimen sequenced was PBMCs. This sequence was found in an older woman in good health and CMV-seronegative. CDR3 protein: CASSLSLARTSGSRAEQYF. Here the CDR3 DNA reads TGTGCCAGCAGCTTGTCCCTTGCCAGGACTAGCGGGAGCAGGGCTGAGCAGTACTTC.